The TCR beta chain under discussion was sequenced for a study of monozygotic twins with cystic fibrosis. CDR1 and CDR2 from the germline V gene are SGHRS and YFSETQ. V was clipped by 4 bases and J by 2 bases, with 13 bases between them. The CDR3 extends over 14 amino acids. Produced via immunoSEQ multiplex PCR; TCRdb's table is partial and in-frame only. This sample has 25,000 to 30,000 clones, with roughly 96% found just once. The rearrangement joins TRBV5-1 to TRBJ2-7; tentatively, D is TRBD1 (6 bases). This receptor was identified in a girl aged 2-15 years with cystic fibrosis. Sequenced material: blood. In DNA form, the CDR3 reads TGCGCCAGCAGCCTCGCGACAGGAACCTACGAGCAGTACTTC. Translated: CASSLATGTYEQYF. The full variable domain, completed using reference TRBV5-1 and TRBJ2-7, is KAGVTQTPRYLIKTRGQQVTLSCSPISGHRSVSWYQQTPGQGLQFLFEYFSETQRNKGNFPGRFSGRQFSNSRSEMNVSTLELGDSALYLCASSLATGTYEQYFGPGTRLTVT.